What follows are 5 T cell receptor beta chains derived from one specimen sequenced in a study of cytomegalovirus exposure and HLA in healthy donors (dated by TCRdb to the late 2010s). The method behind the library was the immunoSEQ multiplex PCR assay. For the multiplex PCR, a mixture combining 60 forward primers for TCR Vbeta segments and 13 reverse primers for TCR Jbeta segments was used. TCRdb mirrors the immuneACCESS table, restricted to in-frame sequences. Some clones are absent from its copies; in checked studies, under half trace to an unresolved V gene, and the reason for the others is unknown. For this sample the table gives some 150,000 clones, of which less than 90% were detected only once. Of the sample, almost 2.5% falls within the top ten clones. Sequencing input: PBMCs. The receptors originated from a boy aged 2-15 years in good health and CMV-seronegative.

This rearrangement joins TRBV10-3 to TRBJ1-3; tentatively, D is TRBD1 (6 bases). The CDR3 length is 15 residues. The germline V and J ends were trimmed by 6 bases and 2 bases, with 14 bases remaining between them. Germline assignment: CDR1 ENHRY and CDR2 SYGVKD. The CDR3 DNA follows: TGTGCCATCAGCCCCGGAACAGGGACTGGAAACACCATATATTTT. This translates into CAISPGTGTGNTIYF.

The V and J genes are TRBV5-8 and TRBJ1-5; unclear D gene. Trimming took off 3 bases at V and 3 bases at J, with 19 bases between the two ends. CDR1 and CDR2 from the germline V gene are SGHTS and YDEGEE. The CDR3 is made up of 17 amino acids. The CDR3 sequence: CASSWSLGRPLNQPQHF. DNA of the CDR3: TGTGCCAGCAGCTGGTCGTTGGGCAGGCCTCTCAATCAGCCCCAGCATTTT.

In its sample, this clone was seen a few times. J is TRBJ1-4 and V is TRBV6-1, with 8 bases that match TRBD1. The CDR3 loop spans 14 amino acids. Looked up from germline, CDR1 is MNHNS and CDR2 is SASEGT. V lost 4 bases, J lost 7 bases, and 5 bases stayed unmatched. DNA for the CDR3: TGTGCCAGCAGTGCGAACAGGGGGAGTGAAAAACTGTTTTTT. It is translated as CASSANRGSEKLFF.

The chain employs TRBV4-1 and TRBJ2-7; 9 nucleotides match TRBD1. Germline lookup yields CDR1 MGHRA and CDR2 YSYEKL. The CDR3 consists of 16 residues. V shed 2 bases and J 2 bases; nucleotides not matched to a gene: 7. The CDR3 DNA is TGCGCCAGCAGCCAACTGGACAGGGGTACCCCCTACGAGCAGTACTTC. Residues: CASSQLDRGTPYEQYF.

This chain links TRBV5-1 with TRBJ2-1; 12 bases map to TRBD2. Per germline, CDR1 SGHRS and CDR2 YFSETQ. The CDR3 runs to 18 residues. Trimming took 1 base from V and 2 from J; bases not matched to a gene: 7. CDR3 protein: CASSLKLRLAGAYNEQFF. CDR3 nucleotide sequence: TGCGCCAGCAGCTTGAAATTAAGACTAGCGGGAGCCTACAATGAGCAGTTCTTC.